Following are 17 T cell receptor beta chains from one sample sequenced in a study of post-analysis software for immune sequencing data. cDNA libraries for TCR beta contained unique molecular identifiers. TCRdb re-analysed the PCR reads in MiXCR, keeping a single row per CDR3 protein. The repertoire has 170,000 or so distinct CDR3 sequences, approximately 28% of them found once; the top ten carry approximately 1.5%. No antigens are known for them. Study results and limitations: The five TRBV segments detected at higher frequency in patients than in controls included TRBV5-6, TRBV5-1 and TRBV20-1.

Source material: blood. These receptor sequences come from a girl between 5 and 17 years old with multiple sclerosis.

This clonotype turned up a few times. The CDR3 region has the DNA TGTGCCAGTAGTATATTGGGACGGGAAAGCATTCAGTACTTC. Protein sequence: CASSILGRESIQYF. This chain connects TRBV19 to TRBJ2-4; D could derive from TRBD1 or TRBD2 (5 bases each). Trimming pared 2 bases from V and 9 bases from J, leaving 14 bases between. From germline, CDR1 is LNHDA and CDR2 SQIVND (reference sequence). The CDR3 length is 14 residues.

This clonotype was seen at least ten times. V gene TRBV5-1 combines with J gene TRBJ1-5; weak D call: TRBD1 (5 bases). Germline V gene lookup returns CDR1 SGHRS and CDR2 YFSETQ. The CDR3 is 13 amino acids. Between the trimmed V and J ends, which lost 4 bases and 11 bases, there was a span of 16 bases. The CDR3 DNA reads as TGCGCCAGCAGCCCAACGTGGGGGGGGACCCAGCATTTT. This codes for CASSPTWGGTQHF. Based on the CDR3 plus reference TRBV5-1 and TRBJ1-5, the full variable domain is KAGVTQTPRYLIKTRGQQVTLSCSPISGHRSVSWYQQTPGQGLQFLFEYFSETQRNKGNFPGRFSGRQFSNSRSEMNVSTLELGDSALYLCASSPTWGGTQHFGDGTRLSIL.

This clonotype was detected ten times or more. The rearrangement uses TRBV12-3 or TRBV12-4 and TRBJ2-1; 9 nucleotides align to TRBD1. With V trimmed by 9 bases and J by 4 bases, 4 bases remained unmatched. The CDR3 length is 13 residues. This chain's CDR3 is CASTGGLYNEQFF. CDR3 nucleotides: TGTGCCAGTACAGGGGGCCTATACAATGAGCAGTTCTTC.

This clonotype was recorded many times. The rearrangement joins TRBV29-1 to TRBJ1-1; tentative D call: TRBD1 (5 bases). There are 13 residues in the CDR3. Trimming took 6 bases from V and 1 from J, leaving 12 bases between them. Per germline, CDR1 SQVTM and CDR2 ANQGSEA. CDR3 sequence (DNA): TGCAGCGTGCACAGGAATAAGAACACTGAAGCTTTCTTT. Amino acid sequence: CSVHRNKNTEAFF.

The chain combines TRBV5-1 with TRBJ2-1; 10 nucleotides align to TRBD2. The J segment lost 8 bases and the V segment lost 0 bases, leaving 2 bases of the junction unmatched. Germline values: CDR1 SGHRS, CDR2 YFSETQ. The CDR3 runs 14 residues. CDR3 sequence: CASSLVGTSDEQFF. CDR3 DNA sequence: TGCGCCAGCAGCTTGGTCGGGACTAGCGATGAGCAGTTCTTC.

The chain has TRBV28 and TRBJ2-5, with 7 bases aligning to TRBD1. Gene TRBJ2-7 matches the end of the DNA better, so the J call may be wrong. In germline, CDR1 is MDHEN, CDR2 SYDVKM. The CDR3 length is 14 residues. CDR3 coding DNA: TGTGCCAGCAGACTTGGGGCGACAGGGAGCGAGCAGTACTTC. The encoded protein is CASRLGATGSEQYF.

The CDR3 reads CASSLSGMTDNEQFF. The CDR3 nucleotides read TGTGCCAGCAGCCTCAGCGGGATGACGGACAATGAGCAGTTCTTC. The chain has TRBV11-3 and TRBJ2-1; 7 bases agree with TRBD2. Trimming at V came to 5 bases and at J to 5 bases, leaving 9 bases not matched to a gene. The CDR3 contains 15 residues. Germline assignment: CDR1 SGHNT and CDR2 YENEEA. Full variable domain (missing parts from reference TRBV11-3 and TRBJ2-1): EAGVVQSPRYKIIEKKQPVAFWCNPISGHNTLYWYLQNLGQGPELLIRYENEEAVDDSQLPKDRFSAERLKGVDSTLKIQPAELGDSAVYLCASSLSGMTDNEQFFGPGTRLTVL.

This clonotype was counted many times. The chain's CDR3 is CSARRQGSGEQYF. The CDR3 nucleotides are TGCAGCGCCCGGCGACAGGGGTCAGGGGAGCAGTACTTC. V gene TRBV29-1 combines with J gene TRBJ2-7, with 8 bases lining up with TRBD1. The germline CDR1 and CDR2 sequences are SQVTM and ANQGSEA. Unmatched junction bases numbered 12, after V lost 7 bases and J lost 7 bases. The length of the CDR3 is 13 residues.

With regard to this clonotype: This may be a read error: a much more frequent sequence differs by one nucleotide. The CDR3 ends on some other residue instead of the conserved phenylalanine or tryptophan, so this is likely a read error. This rearrangement joins TRBV29-1 to TRBJ1-2; possible D gene TRBD1, 5 bases. The germline V gene has CDR1 SQVTM and CDR2 ANQGSEA. Trimming took off 4 bases at V and 2 bases at J, with 17 bases between the two ends. This CDR3 spans 15 amino acids. CDR3 DNA: TGCAGCGTTGGAATTGACAGTCGAGGGAACTATGGCTACACCCTC. Translated, it gives CSVGIDSRGNYGYTL.

This clonotype was seen more than once but under ten times. A much larger clonotype is one base distant, so this may be a read error. The chain links TRBV4-1 to TRBJ1-5, with D possibly matching TRBD1 (6 bases). CDR3 length equals 14 residues. Germline V lookup: CDR1 MGHRA, CDR2 YSYEKL. V lost 6 bases and J lost 6, with 15 bases in between. The CDR3 here is CASRPTGFSQPQHF. In nucleotides, the CDR3 is TGCGCCAGCAGACCCACAGGGTTTAGTCAGCCCCAGCATTTT.

Concerning this clonotype: A single base separates this from a much larger clone, so it may be a read error. This chain connects TRBV5-1 to TRBJ1-6, with 9 bases that match TRBD1. CDR3 size: 14 residues. J lost 6 bases, V lost 3 bases, and 1 base had no gene match. Germline V gene sequence: CDR1 SGHRS, CDR2 YFSETQ. The CDR3 coding sequence is TGCGCCAGCAGCTGGGACAGGGCTAATTCACCCCTCCACTTT. This translates into CASSWDRANSPLHF.

Only a few counts were recorded for this clonotype. The J gene is TRBJ2-5, the V gene TRBV19; the D is unclear. Germline values: CDR1 LNHDA, CDR2 SQIVND (reference sequence). There are 15 residues in the CDR3. Trimming left V 0 bases short and J 4 bases short, with 12 bases between. Here the CDR3 reads CASSIEGRSTETQYF. The CDR3, as DNA: TGTGCCAGTAGTATAGAGGGCAGGTCAACAGAGACCCAGTACTTC.

The chain combines TRBV7-9 with TRBJ1-4, with no clear D. From germline, CDR1 is SEHNR and CDR2 FQNEAQ (reference sequence). V was pared by 5 bases and J by 6 bases, with 10 bases between. CDR3 length: 13 amino acids. This CDR3 reads CASSARTDEKLFF. The CDR3 bases are TGTGCCAGCAGCGCCCGTACCGATGAAAAACTGTTTTTT.

On this clonotype: A much larger clone lies one base from this, so it may be a read error. The V call is TRBV7-6, the J call TRBJ2-1, with TRBD1 matching 7 bases. CDR1 and CDR2 (germline): SGHVS, FNYEAQ. Losses at the gene ends were 5 bases for V and 10 bases for J; bases not matched to a gene: 11. The CDR3 sequence is 14 residues long. The CDR3 nucleotides read TGTGCCAGCAGCCCGGGGACAGTCGACTACGAGCAGTTCTTC. Its protein is CASSPGTVDYEQFF.

The chain uses TRBV5-1 and TRBJ2-3; 10 nucleotides match TRBD2. The junction had 9 bases not matched to a gene; V was cut back by 4 bases and J by 4 bases. This CDR3 has 16 amino acids. CDR1 is SGHRS, CDR2 YFSETQ, per germline. Here the CDR3 DNA reads TGCGCCAGCAGCCCCGAGAGCGGGAGGGCCCCAGATACGCAGTATTTT. Residues: CASSPESGRAPDTQYF.

This clonotype was seen a handful of times. CDR3 amino acids: CASSLGPGGTDTQYF. The CDR3, as DNA: TGTGCCAGCAGCTTAGGTCCGGGAGGCACAGATACGCAGTATTTT. The chain joins TRBV7-6 to TRBJ2-3; D may be TRBD2 (6 bases). The CDR3 totals 15 residues. Germline V gives CDR1 SGHVS, CDR2 FNYEAQ. Trimming stripped 1 base from V and 1 base from J, with 9 bases between.

Concerning this clonotype itself: This could be a read error, since a much larger clone is one nucleotide away. The gene calls are TRBV12-3 or TRBV12-4 and TRBJ1-2; D gene unclear. CDR3 length equals 14 residues. The CDR3 DNA reads TGTGCCAGCAGGTTAGAGGGCGGTGCCTATGGCTACACCTTC. It codes for CASRLEGGAYGYTF.